The 17 T cell receptor beta chains below come from one sample, sequenced in a study of cytotoxic CD8 clonotypes in ibrutinib-treated CLL. Sequencing used immunoSEQ multiplex PCR; TCRdb keeps in-frame clones, though not all of them. The sample yields roughly 180,000 clones, 55% to 85% seen once. The source was PBMCs, collected after 24 months of ibrutinib treatment. The receptor source for this set is a human donor with chronic lymphocytic leukemia.

The V and J genes are TRBV29-1 and TRBJ1-1, with D tentatively TRBD1 (5 bases). Germline V gene data show CDR1 as SQVTM and CDR2 as ANQGSEA. Deletions cut 7 bases from V and 3 bases from J, with 18 bases between. The CDR3 is 14 residues long. The CDR3 region is CSAVRGSMYTEAFF. The DNA of the CDR3 is TGCAGCGCCGTGAGGGGTTCTATGTACACTGAAGCTTTCTTT.

The chain carries TRBV14 and TRBJ2-2; either TRBD1 or TRBD2 may supply D (5 bases each). This CDR3 has 14 residues. V lost 4 bases, J lost 0 bases, and 6 bases lay in between. CDR1 and CDR2 from the germline V gene are SGHDN and FVKESK. CDR3 sequence reads: CASSLGPNTGELFF. CDR3 bases: TGTGCCAGCAGCCTGGGACCGAACACCGGGGAGCTGTTTTTT.

The chain recombines TRBV7-8 with TRBJ1-5; 8 bases match TRBD1. The CDR3 contains 13 residues. The germline gives CDR1 SGHVS, CDR2 FQNEAQ. The trim removed 6 bases at V and 7 bases at J, leaving 5 bases unmatched. As DNA, the CDR3 is TGTGCCAGCAGTCTGGACAGGGAGCAGCCCCAGCATTTT. Its protein product is CASSLDREQPQHF.

The chain uses TRBV9 and TRBJ2-5; the D is unclear. Germline CDR1 SGDLS, CDR2 YYNGEE. V gave up 3 bases and J gave up 5 bases, with 17 bases separating them. The CDR3 is made up of 15 amino acids. CDR3 coding DNA: TGTGCCAGCAGCGCCCGTGGAAGGGTGTACGAGACCCAGTACTTC. Its translation is CASSARGRVYETQYF.

This clone was detected a few times. The chain couples TRBV5-1 to TRBJ1-2; 9 bases match TRBD1. CDR1 SGHRS and CDR2 YFSETQ come from the germline V gene. The CDR3 sequence is 14 residues long. J was trimmed by 6 bases and V by 1 base; bases with no gene match: 4. CDR3 DNA: TGCGCCAGCAGCTTGTCACAGGGGGCTGATGGCTACACCTTC. Its protein is CASSLSQGADGYTF.

The chain links TRBV7-3 to TRBJ2-3; no clear D gene. Germline lookup yields CDR1 SGHTA and CDR2 FQGTGA. The CDR3 contains 13 residues. Trimming took 2 bases from V and 2 from J, leaving 5 bases between them. The CDR3 region is CASSLFITDTQYF. The CDR3 DNA reads TGTGCCAGCAGCTTATTTATCACAGATACGCAGTATTTT.

This clone showed up just once. This chain uses TRBV5-1 with TRBJ2-5; 8 bases line up with TRBD2. In germline, CDR1 is SGHRS, CDR2 YFSETQ. The CDR3 extends over 16 amino acids. After removal of 0 bases from V and 5 bases from J, the junction contained 9 bases not matched to a gene. The chain's CDR3 is CASSLAQAGVGETQYF. The CDR3 DNA reads TGCGCCAGCAGCTTGGCCCAAGCGGGAGTTGGTGAGACCCAGTACTTC. Full variable domain (outside the CDR3, taken from reference TRBV5-1 and TRBJ2-5): KAGVTQTPRYLIKTRGQQVTLSCSPISGHRSVSWYQQTPGQGLQFLFEYFSETQRNKGNFPGRFSGRQFSNSRSEMNVSTLELGDSALYLCASSLAQAGVGETQYFGPGTRLLVL.

The genes are TRBV27 and TRBJ1-1; D unclear. The germline V and J ends were trimmed by 1 base and 4 bases, with 7 bases remaining between them. There are 13 residues in the CDR3. CDR1 is MNHEY and CDR2 is SMNVEV in the germline V gene (reference sequence). The CDR3 nucleotides read TGTGCCAGCAGTTTATATGAGGCCACTGAAGCTTTCTTT. Its translation: CASSLYEATEAFF.

Here the CDR3 DNA reads TGTGCCAGCAGCGAGCACCGTAGTGGGACCGGGGAGCTGTTTTTT. This translates into CASSEHRSGTGELFF. The chain recombines TRBV7-2 with TRBJ2-2; the D is unclear. This CDR3 spans 15 amino acids. V lost 5 bases, J lost 5 bases, and 15 bases lay in between. Germline CDR1 reads SGHTA; CDR2 reads FQGNSA.

The chain is built from TRBV4-3 and TRBJ2-3; the D is unclear. CDR3 size: 13 residues. Germline V gives CDR1 LGHNA, CDR2 YSLEER. Trimming pared 0 bases from V and 5 bases from J, leaving 6 bases between. CDR3 DNA: TGCGCCAGCAGCCAAGAGGAACAAGATACGCAGTATTTT. This encodes CASSQEEQDTQYF.

This chain links TRBV4-3 with TRBJ1-2; no definite D call. This CDR3 has 13 amino acids. The V end was cut by 4 bases, the J end by 4 bases, with 10 bases between. Germline assignment: CDR1 LGHNA and CDR2 YSLEER. CDR3 sequence: CASSPGIAYGYTF. Here the CDR3 DNA reads TGCGCCAGCAGCCCCGGGATCGCCTATGGCTACACCTTC.

This CDR3 is CSRLAGYEQYF. The CDR3 DNA sequence: TGCAGTAGACTAGCGGGCTACGAGCAGTACTTC. This chain joins TRBV20-1 and TRBJ2-7, with 10 bases fitting TRBD2. In germline, CDR1 is DFQATT, CDR2 SNEGSKA (reference sequence). This CDR3 comprises 11 residues. V was clipped by 8 bases and J by 3 bases; unmatched bases: 1.

The V gene is TRBV15, the J gene TRBJ1-3, with D perhaps matching TRBD1 (6 bases). CDR3 length: 16 amino acids. The V end lost 1 base, the J end lost 1 base, and 11 bases lay between the germline ends. Per germline, CDR1 LNHNV and CDR2 YYDKDF (reference sequence). Here the CDR3 DNA reads TGTGCCACCAGCAGAGGGGGGCGGGAGTCTGGAAACACCATATATTTT. Its protein product is CATSRGGRESGNTIYF.

This chain connects TRBV11-2 to TRBJ2-2, with D uncertain. CDR1 is SGHAT and CDR2 is FQNNGV in the germline V gene. The CDR3 has 14 amino acids. Trimming shortened V by 0 bases and J by 5 bases, and 7 bases separated the two germline ends. CDR3 sequence (DNA): TGTGCCAGCAGCTTAGATACCGGGACCGGGGAGCTGTTTTTT. Protein: CASSLDTGTGELFF.

The chain has TRBV6-5 and TRBJ2-1; 7 nucleotides align to TRBD2. This CDR3 is built from 14 residues. V trimming: 10 bases; J trimming: 5 bases; junction bases outside the gene matches: 11. CDR1 and CDR2 from the germline V gene are MNHEY and SVGAGI. For the CDR3, the DNA is TGTGCCATTGGGGGGGGAGCCCCAGACAATGAGCAGTTCTTC. Translation: CAIGGGAPDNEQFF.

This clone was found a few times. The rearrangement links TRBV18 to TRBJ2-1; perhaps TRBD2 as D (5 bases). The CDR3 extends over 14 amino acids. Germline V CDR1 and CDR2: KGHSH, LQKENI. The V end was cut by 5 bases, the J end by 3 bases, with 11 bases between. In DNA form, the CDR3 reads TGTGCCAGCTCAACCAGCGGAGACTACAATGAGCAGTTCTTC. Residues: CASSTSGDYNEQFF.

This clone was detected once. The rearrangement links TRBV2 to TRBJ1-4, with D possibly matching TRBD1 (6 bases). Germline CDR1 is SNHLY and CDR2 is FYNNEI. Trimming left V 5 bases short and J 5 bases short, with 9 bases between. The CDR3 runs 13 residues. CDR3 region: CASSRTENEKLFF. Written as DNA, the CDR3 is TGTGCCAGCAGTAGGACAGAAAATGAAAAACTGTTTTTT. Using reference TRBV2 and TRBJ1-4 for the parts outside the CDR3, the full variable domain is EPEVTQTPSHQVTQMGQEVILRCVPISNHLYFYWYRQILGQKVEFLVSFYNNEISEKSEIFDDQFSVERPDGSNFTLKIRSTKLEDSAMYFCASSRTENEKLFFGSGTQLSVL.